This TCR beta chain was recorded in a study of CD8+ T cells in alopecia areata. With 6 bases clipped from V and 5 bases from J, the junction kept 8 bases outside the gene matches. The CDR3 spans 13 residues. The germline V gene has CDR1 SQVTM and CDR2 ANQGSEA. Study results and caveats: Possibly as an HLA-related effect, TCR sharing across patients appeared less clear than in mice. Sequences from scalp samples also cover resident alphabeta T cells of normal skin. Affected scalp, especially in alopecia totalis/universalis, had a higher clonality than normal scalp did.

Turning to this clone: Its matching antigen is unknown.

PBMCs yielded sorted CD4+ and CD8+ T cells. Extraction and reverse transcription of RNA yielded cDNA as the sequencing template. Produced via immunoSEQ multiplex PCR; TCRdb's table is partial and in-frame only. The table includes 150,000 or so clones, around 57% detected once. The receptor was derived from a human donor in good health. The specimen sequenced was CD4+ T cells sorted from blood. This chain links TRBV29-1 with TRBJ2-7, with TRBD1 matching 9 bases. The CDR3 DNA reads as TGCAGCGTGTGGGACAGGGTGTCCCACGAGCAGTACTTC. Amino acids: CSVWDRVSHEQYF.